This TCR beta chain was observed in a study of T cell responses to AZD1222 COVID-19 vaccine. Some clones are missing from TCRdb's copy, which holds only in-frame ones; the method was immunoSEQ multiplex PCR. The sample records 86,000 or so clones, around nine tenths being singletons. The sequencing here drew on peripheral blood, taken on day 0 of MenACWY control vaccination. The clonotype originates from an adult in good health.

CDR3 DNA: TGTGCCAGCTGTTCCCAAGGGGGGACTGAAGCTTTCTTT. The encoded protein is CASCSQGGTEAFF. The chain uses TRBV18 and TRBJ1-1, with D perhaps TRBD1 (6 bases). The CDR3 contains 13 residues. The V end lost 7 bases, the J end lost 5 bases, and 14 bases lay between the germline ends. Germline CDR1 and CDR2: KGHSH and LQKENI. The variable domain in full, with the rest retrieved from reference TRBV18 and TRBJ1-1, is NAGVMQNPRHLVRRRGQEARLRCSPMKGHSHVYWYRQLPEEGLKFMVYLQKENIIDESGMPKERFSAEFPKEGPSILRIQQVVRGDSAAYFCASCSQGGTEAFFGQGTRLTVV.